A selection of T cell receptor beta chains follows, all from one sample in a study of blood T cell repertoires in COVID-19. This table comes from immunoSEQ multiplex PCR, and its TCRdb copy is limited to in-frame clones, with some not included. Of some 200,000 clones listed, less than 85% are singletons. The sample consisted of PBMCs or T cells enriched from blood (not recorded which). The receptor source for this set is a woman aged 60-75 years with acute COVID-19. Each CDR3 is given with its conserved first and last residue. Fields, in order: J gene, D gene, CDR3 length, V gene, clone size, CDR3 DNA, CDR3 protein. D genes are given only for firm matches. Only part of the rows carry a size: once, few, many, or a class if the clone is expanded.

TRBJ2-6,.,16,TRBV19,.,TGTGCCAGTAGAAGACAGGTCCACTCTGGGGCCAACGTCCTGACTTTC,CASRRQVHSGANVLTF
TRBJ2-3,.,18,TRBV18,.,TGTGCCAGCTCATCCGTCGGGAGAACACCGACCGCCCCAGATACGCAGTATTTT,CASSSVGRTPTAPDTQYF
TRBJ2-7,.,11,TRBV7-9,.,TGTGCCAGCACCCTTGGGCGCGAGCAGTACTTC,CASTLGREQYF
TRBJ1-2,.,13,TRBV4-3,.,TGCGCCAGCAGCCATAACACGGGTTATGGCTACACCTTC,CASSHNTGYGYTF
TRBJ2-7,.,17,TRBV4-3,.,TGCGCCAGCAGCCAAGGAAGAGGGCTAGCGCATACCTACGAGCAGTACTTC,CASSQGRGLAHTYEQYF
TRBJ1-1,.,13,TRBV15,.,TGTGCCACCAGCGACCACAGGCGGAGAGACGCTTTCTTT,CATSDHRRRDAFF
TRBJ1-1,TRBD1,16,TRBV7-8,.,TGTGCCAGCAGCAACGAGAGGGACAGGGGGAACACTGAAGCTTTCTTT,CASSNERDRGNTEAFF
TRBJ2-7,TRBD2,16,TRBV30,.,TGTGCCTGGACTCGTACTAGCGGGATGGGGATCGACGAGCAGTACTTC,CAWTRTSGMGIDEQYF
TRBJ1-1,.,13,TRBV24-1,.,TGTGCCACCAGTGGGGGGGGCGGCACTGAAGCTTTCTTT,CATSGGGGTEAFF
TRBJ1-2,.,13,TRBV11-2,.,TGTGCCAGCAGCTCCGCCCCTCCGCTAGGCTACACCTTC,CASSSAPPLGYTF
TRBJ2-3,.,15,TRBV4-3,.,TGCGCCAGCAGCCAAGAAGGGGTAGCCAAAGATACGCAGTATTTT,CASSQEGVAKDTQYF
TRBJ1-2,.,13,TRBV4-3,.,TGCGCCAGCAGCCACACAGGGACGGAGGGCTACACCTTC,CASSHTGTEGYTF
TRBJ1-2,.,14,TRBV27,.,TGTGCCAGCAGTTTAATGGCAGGGGCCTATGGCTACACCTTC,CASSLMAGAYGYTF
TRBJ1-2,TRBD1,14,TRBV5-5,once,TGTGCCAGCAGCTTGGGGACAGGGGGCCTTGGCTACACCTTC,CASSLGTGGLGYTF
TRBJ1-1,.,15,TRBV6-5,.,TGTGCCAGCATAGGACAGTCTATTGGAGTCACTGAAGCTTTCTTT,CASIGQSIGVTEAFF
TRBJ2-1,TRBD2,15,TRBV4-2,.,TGTGCCAGCAGCCTTAGCGGGGGGGCCTACAATGAGCAGTTCTTC,CASSLSGGAYNEQFF
TRBJ1-1,.,15,TRBV13,.,TGTGCCAGCGGGGCGGGGGTTTCGAAAGGGACTGAAGCTTTCTTT,CASGAGVSKGTEAFF
TRBJ2-5,TRBD2,15,TRBV6-5,.,TGTGCCAGCAATACCGGACTAGCGGGAGAAGAGACCCAGTACTTC,CASNTGLAGEETQYF
TRBJ2-5,.,12,TRBV7-6,.,TGTGCCAGCAGCCTCGGTAGAGAGACCCAGTACTTC,CASSLGRETQYF
TRBJ1-1,.,12,TRBV27,.,TGTGCCAGCAAGAGGGATGACACTGAAGCTTTCTTT,CASKRDDTEAFF
TRBJ1-6,TRBD1,15,TRBV24-1,.,TGTGCCACCCAATTACCCACAGGGGAAAATTCACCCCTCCACTTT,CATQLPTGENSPLHF
TRBJ1-2,.,11,TRBV6-5,.,TGTGCCACCCAGGACGGGGTGGGCTACACCTTC,CATQDGVGYTF
TRBJ2-1,.,15,TRBV9,.,TGTGCCAGCAGCGTAGTAGGGGGGAGGGACAATGAGCAGTTCTTC,CASSVVGGRDNEQFF
TRBJ1-2,TRBD1,14,TRBV5-6,few,TGTGCCAGCAGCTACTATCAGGGGGTTACTGGCTACACCTTC,CASSYYQGVTGYTF
TRBJ1-2,TRBD1,12,TRBV29-1,.,TGCAGCGTTAGGGACAGCCGATATGGCTACACCTTC,CSVRDSRYGYTF
TRBJ1-1,TRBD1,16,TRBV7-9,.,TGTGCCAGCAGCCACAGGACAGGGATGAGAGTCACTGAAGCTTTCTTT,CASSHRTGMRVTEAFF
TRBJ2-7,TRBD2,15,TRBV9,.,TGTGCCAGCAGCCCCGCCGGGACTAGATATGGCGAGCAGTACTTC,CASSPAGTRYGEQYF
TRBJ1-2,.,11,TRBV6-5,.,TGTGCCAGCAGTTACCGGGATGGCTACACCTTC,CASSYRDGYTF
TRBJ1-1,.,11,TRBV28,.,TGTGCCAGCAGAGTTGACAGTATCTCTTTCTTT,CASRVDSISFF
TRBJ1-6,.,14,TRBV4-2,.,TGTGCCAGCAGCCGAGACAGCCGGGGGTCACCCCTCCACTTT,CASSRDSRGSPLHF
TRBJ1-1,TRBD1,15,TRBV7-2,.,TGTGCCAGCAGCTTAGGGACAGGGGGTAACACTGAAGCTTTCTTT,CASSLGTGGNTEAFF
TRBJ2-1,.,13,TRBV10-3,medium-sized,TGTGCCATCAGTGATGATATACTGAATGAGCAGTTCTTC,CAISDDILNEQFF
TRBJ1-1,.,13,TRBV19,.,TGTGCCAGTAGTATCGGGGGGGGCACTGAAGCTTTCTTT,CASSIGGGTEAFF
TRBJ2-3,TRBD2,16,TRBV5-6,.,TGTGCCAGCAGCTTAATTATACGGGAGGGGGCAGATACGCAGTATTTT,CASSLIIREGADTQYF
TRBJ2-5,.,13,TRBV11-2,.,TGTGCCAGCAGCTTAGCACTAGGACAGACCCAGTACTTC,CASSLALGQTQYF
TRBJ1-6,TRBD1,16,TRBV30,.,TGTGCCTGGAGCCCAGGGGGCGCCTCCTATAATTCACCCCTCCACTTT,CAWSPGGASYNSPLHF
TRBJ1-1,.,14,TRBV9,.,TGTGCCAGCAGCGTGGGCCTCAAGAACACTGAAGCTTTCTTT,CASSVGLKNTEAFF
TRBJ2-6,.,16,TRBV7-7,.,TGTGCCAGCAGCCTTGGCCCAGACTCTGGGGCCAACGTCCTGACTTTC,CASSLGPDSGANVLTF
TRBJ1-6,TRBD1,19,TRBV7-2,.,TGTGCCAGCACCCCCTTCTTGGACAGGGGGCGTACCAATAATTCACCCCTCCACTTT,CASTPFLDRGRTNNSPLHF
TRBJ1-5,.,15,TRBV6-6,once,TGTGCCAGCAGTTACTCTAAGGACAGCTCTGGGCCCCAGCATTTT,CASSYSKDSSGPQHF
TRBJ1-5,TRBD1,15,TRBV28,.,TGTGCCAGCTCTATCACAGGGGATAGTGCACAGCCCCAGCATTTT,CASSITGDSAQPQHF
TRBJ1-2,TRBD1,14,TRBV2,.,TGTGCCAGCAGAAGAGAGGGACAGATCTATGGCTACACCTTC,CASRREGQIYGYTF
TRBJ2-5,TRBD1,15,TRBV7-8,.,TGTGCCAGCAGCACCGGACAGGGGGCGAGGGAGACCCAGTACTTC,CASSTGQGARETQYF
TRBJ1-2,.,12,TRBV29-1,.,TGCAGCGTTGAAATGGGAGTCTATGGCTACACCTTC,CSVEMGVYGYTF